This record concerns one T cell receptor beta chain sequence. What it binds is not known. This entry belongs to a study of Tregs in tolerant kidney transplant recipients. The CDR3 has 15 amino acids. Points from the study as a whole: Biological reproducibility was not directly addressed in this study.

Unstimulated regulatory T cells (CD4+CD25+CD127-), CD4+CD25- non-regulatory cells, CD4 and CD8 cells were FACS-sorted from thawed PBMCs. Some clones are missing from TCRdb's copy, which holds only in-frame ones; the method was immunoSEQ multiplex PCR. The data contain tens of thousands of clones, more than 95% of them singletons. The chain joins TRBV21-1 to TRBJ2-2; the table names TRBD2, a call not compared with the DNA. TRBV21-1 is described as a pseudogene. This TCR came from a human donor who received a combined kidney and bone marrow transplant. The specimen was CD4+ T cells from blood, collected before the transplant. The CDR3 protein is CASPSGRGRPGELFF. The CDR3 DNA sequence: TGTGCCAGCCCTAGCGGGAGAGGGAGACCCGGGGAGCTGTTTTTT.